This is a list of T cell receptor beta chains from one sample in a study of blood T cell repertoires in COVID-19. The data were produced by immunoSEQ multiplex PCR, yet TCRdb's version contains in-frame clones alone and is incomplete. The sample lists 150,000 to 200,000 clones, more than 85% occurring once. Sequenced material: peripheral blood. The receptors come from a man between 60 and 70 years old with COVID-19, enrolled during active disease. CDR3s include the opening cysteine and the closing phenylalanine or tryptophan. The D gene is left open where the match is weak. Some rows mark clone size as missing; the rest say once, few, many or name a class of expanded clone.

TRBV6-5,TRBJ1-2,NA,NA,TGTGCCAGCAGTTACTCGAGTATCCAGGGAAACTATGGCTACACCTTC,CASSYSSIQGNYGYTF
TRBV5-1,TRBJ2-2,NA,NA,TGCGCCAGCACCCCCTTGGGCCCCCTTGGAACCGGGGAGCTGTTTTTT,CASTPLGPLGTGELFF
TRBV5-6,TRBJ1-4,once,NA,TGTGCCAGCAGCTTGGCCGGGGGGGTAACTAATGAAAAACTGTTTTTT,CASSLAGGVTNEKLFF
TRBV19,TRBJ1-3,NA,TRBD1,TGTGCCAGTAGTGGGGACAGGGGAGCTGGAAACACCATATATTTT,CASSGDRGAGNTIYF
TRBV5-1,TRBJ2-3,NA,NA,TGCGCCAGCAGCTCAGGACTCACCGGATCCCGAGATACGCAGTATTTT,CASSSGLTGSRDTQYF
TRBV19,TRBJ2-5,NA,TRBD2,TGTGCCAGTAGTTCACCTCCCGGGACTAGCGTTGGTCCGGGGAAAGAGACCCAGTACTTC,CASSSPPGTSVGPGKETQYF
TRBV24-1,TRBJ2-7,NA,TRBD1,TGTGCCACCAGTGAACGAGGACAGGTCTACGAGCAGTACTTC,CATSERGQVYEQYF
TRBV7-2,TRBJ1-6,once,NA,TGTGCCAGCAGCTTACTCGGAGAGTATTCACCCCTCCACTTT,CASSLLGEYSPLHF
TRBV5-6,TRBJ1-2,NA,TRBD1,TGTGCCAGCAGCTTGGGAGGGGGCGCGGCTAACTATGGCTACACCTTC,CASSLGGGAANYGYTF
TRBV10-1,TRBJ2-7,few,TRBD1,TGCGCCAGCAGGCCCGGGACAGGGGCCTACGAGCAGTACTTC,CASRPGTGAYEQYF
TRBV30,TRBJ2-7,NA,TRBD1,TGTGCCTGGAGTTGGGACAGCAACTACGAGCAGTACTTC,CAWSWDSNYEQYF
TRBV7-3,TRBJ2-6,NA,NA,TGTGCCAGCAGCTTATCCGGGACAACCTCTGGGGCCAACGTCCTGACTTTC,CASSLSGTTSGANVLTF
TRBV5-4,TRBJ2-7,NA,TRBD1,TGTGCCAGCAGCCCCCGGGACAGCTTCTACGAGCAGTACTTC,CASSPRDSFYEQYF
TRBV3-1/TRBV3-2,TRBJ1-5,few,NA,TGTGCCAGCAGCGAACTTGATCAGCCCCAGCATTTT,CASSELDQPQHF
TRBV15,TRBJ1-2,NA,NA,TGTGCCACCAGCAGAGTTGGAGGGGAGCGTCTCGGCTATGGCTACACCTTC,CATSRVGGERLGYGYTF
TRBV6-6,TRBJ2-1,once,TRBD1,TGTGCCAGCAATTCTTACGGGACAGACTACAATGAGCAGTTCTTC,CASNSYGTDYNEQFF
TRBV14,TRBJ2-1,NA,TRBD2,TGTGCCAGCAGCCCCCTAGCGGGGACTCGGAATGAGCAGTTCTTC,CASSPLAGTRNEQFF